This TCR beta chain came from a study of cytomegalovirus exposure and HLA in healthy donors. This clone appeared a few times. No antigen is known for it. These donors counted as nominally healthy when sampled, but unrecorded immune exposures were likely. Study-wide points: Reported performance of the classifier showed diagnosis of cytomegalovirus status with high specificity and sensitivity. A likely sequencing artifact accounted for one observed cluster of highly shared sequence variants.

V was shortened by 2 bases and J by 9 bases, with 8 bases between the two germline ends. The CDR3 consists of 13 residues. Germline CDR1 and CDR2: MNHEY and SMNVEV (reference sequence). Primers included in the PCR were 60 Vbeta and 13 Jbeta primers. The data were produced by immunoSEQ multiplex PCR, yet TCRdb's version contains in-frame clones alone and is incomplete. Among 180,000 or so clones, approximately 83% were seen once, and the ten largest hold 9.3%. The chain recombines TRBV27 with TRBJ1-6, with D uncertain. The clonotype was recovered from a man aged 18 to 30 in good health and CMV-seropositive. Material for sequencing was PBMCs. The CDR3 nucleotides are TGTGCCAGCAGTTTAGGTGGGAGTTCACCCCTCCACTTT. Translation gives CASSLGGSSPLHF.